Following are 30 T cell receptor beta chains from one sample sequenced in a study of tumor and adjacent non-tumor tissue in lung cancer. No cell sorting was done before RNA was extracted from the tissue. Three rounds of nested PCR, following a modified ARM-PCR protocol, produced the TCRbeta library. TCRdb recomputed calls from the multiplex PCR reads with MiXCR, one row per CDR3 protein. The repertoire has approximately 110,000 distinct CDR3 sequences, roughly 77% of them found once; the top ten carry 35% to 40%. The specimen sequenced was lung tumor tissue. The source is a woman in her fifties or sixties with non-small cell lung cancer.

The rearrangement uses TRBV11-2 and TRBJ1-2, with a weak D call TRBD1 (5 bases). This CDR3 is 13 amino acids long. The V and J ends lost 5 bases and 9 bases respectively, with 16 bases between them. Germline V gene data show CDR1 as SGHAT and CDR2 as FQNNGV. CDR3 DNA: TGTGCCAGCAGCAGGGAGGGGACGGGATGCTACACCTTC. Protein product: CASSREGTGCYTF.

Only one count was recorded for this clonotype. An end of the junction does not agree with germline; a read error may underlie this. V is TRBV20-1 and J is TRBJ2-3, with TRBD2 matching 7 bases. The CDR3 length is 13 residues. Per germline, CDR1 DFQATT and CDR2 SNEGSKA (reference sequence). The CDR3 DNA is TGCAGTGCCCCAGCGGGAAACACAGATATGCAGTATTTT. It yields the protein CSAPAGNTDMQYF.

This clonotype was counted at least ten times. The chain combines TRBV6-4 with TRBJ2-1; 11 nucleotides align to TRBD2. After removal of 4 bases from V and 2 bases from J, the junction contained 1 base not matched to a gene. The V gene's germline CDR1 is MRHNA and CDR2 SNTAGT. This CDR3 spans 15 amino acids. DNA for the CDR3: TGTGCCAGCAGTGCTAGCGGGGGGACCTACAATGAGCAGTTCTTC. Translation: CASSASGGTYNEQFF.

About this clonotype itself: At one boundary the junction diverges from the germline segment, which might be a read error. J is TRBJ2-6 and V is TRBV4-3, with 7 bases lining up with TRBD1. The CDR3 covers 17 residues. The germline CDR1 and CDR2 sequences are LGHNA and YSLEER. The CDR3 bases are TGCGCCAGCAGCCGAGGACAGGAGAACCCTGGGGTCAACGTCCTGACTTTC. This translates into CASSRGQENPGVNVLTF.

The V and J genes are TRBV5-4 and TRBJ2-1; D gene ambiguous. CDR1 and CDR2 from the germline V gene are SGHNT and YYREEE (reference sequence). Between the trimmed V and J ends, which lost 1 base and 6 bases, there was a span of 5 bases. CDR3 length: 12 residues. The CDR3 region is CASSLTTNEQFF. The CDR3 region has the DNA TGTGCCAGCAGCTTGACTACCAATGAGCAGTTCTTC.

To note about this clonotype: The conserved closing phenylalanine or tryptophan is absent in this CDR3, likely reflecting a read error. The V call is TRBV14, the J call TRBJ2-7; perhaps TRBD1 as D (5 bases). The germline CDR1 and CDR2 sequences are SGHDN and FVKESK. Trimming removed 4 bases from V and 4 bases from J, with 11 bases in between. This CDR3 comprises 13 residues. Written as DNA, the CDR3 is TGTGCCAGCAGCCGCCATCAGGGATACGAGCAGTACTTA. It encodes CASSRHQGYEQYL.

As regards this clonotype: The junction does not match germline at one end; this may be a read error. V is TRBV11-2 and J is TRBJ2-7, with TRBD2 matching over 8 bases. The CDR3 is 15 amino acids. Germline loops: CDR1 SGHAT, CDR2 FQNNGV. Written as DNA, the CDR3 is TGTGCTAGCAGATACGGGACTAGAGGGAGCTACGAGCAGTACTTC. Translating gives CASRYGTRGSYEQYF.

Remarks on this clonotype: This clone may be a read error of a much larger clone one base away. The gene calls are TRBV6-1 and TRBJ2-7; D is uncertain. The CDR3 has 16 amino acids. V was pared by 1 base and J by 5 bases, with 18 bases between. Germline V lookup: CDR1 MNHNS, CDR2 SASEGT. The CDR3 region has the DNA TGTGCCAGCAGTGAAGGGAAGGCAGGCTCAAACAACGAGCAGTACTTC. Its protein product is CASSEGKAGSNNEQYF.

There are a few counts of this clonotype. This may be a read error, as it is one base from a much larger clone. The V and J genes are TRBV28 and TRBJ2-7; D ambiguous. CDR3 length: 13 residues. Germline CDR1 MDHEN, CDR2 SYDVKM. V was trimmed by 9 bases and J by 3 bases, leaving 15 bases between them. The CDR3 DNA reads as TGTGCCAGTAAATCCCAACGGGTCTACGAGCAGTACTTC. Translation gives CASKSQRVYEQYF.

The table lists this clonotype with a few counts. The junction departs from the called germline gene at one end, perhaps through a read error. The chain combines TRBV12-3 or TRBV12-4 with TRBJ1-4; no firm D call. This CDR3 spans 14 amino acids. The chain's CDR3 is CASSAKTYKERLFF. The CDR3 DNA is TGTGCCAGCAGCGCAAAAACTTACAAGGAAAGACTGTTTTTT.

With respect to this clonotype: It may be a read error: a sequence one base away is much more abundant. The chain joins TRBV4-3 to TRBJ2-2; the D is unclear. This CDR3 is 15 amino acids long. Germline V gene data show CDR1 as LGHNA and CDR2 as YSLEER. The CDR3 region is CTSSQDVMGSGELFF. In DNA, the CDR3 is TGCACCAGCAGCCAAGATGTTATGGGGTCCGGGGAGCTGTTTTTT.

J is TRBJ1-2 and V is TRBV6-1; D remains unclear. The CDR3 is 13 amino acids. The V gene lost 11 bases and the J gene lost 2 bases, with 15 bases spanning the gap. Per germline, CDR1 MNHNS and CDR2 SASEGT. Written as DNA, the CDR3 is TGTGCCGCCCGGGATCACCTAAACTATGGCTACACCTTC. Its translation: CAARDHLNYGYTF.

The genes are TRBV6-5 and TRBJ2-2; TRBD2 matches at 9 bases. Looked up from germline, CDR1 is MNHEY and CDR2 is SVGAGI. This CDR3 contains 15 residues. With V trimmed by 4 bases and J by 15 bases, 15 bases remained unmatched. The CDR3 sequence is CASSSWTSDGGEMFF. For the CDR3, the DNA is TGTGCCAGCAGTTCCTGGACTAGCGATGGCGGAGAGATGTTTTTT.

Points on this clonotype: Given the absence of the conserved phenylalanine or tryptophan at the CDR3 end, a read error is likely. The limits of the CDR3 on the DNA are not certain, so only TCRdb's listed CDR3 is given. The chain links TRBV11-3 to TRBJ2-1; TRBD2, the D gene given by the table, was not confirmed from the DNA. The CDR3 has 17 residues if both end residues are counted. CDR1 and CDR2 (germline): SGHNT, YENEEA. CDR3 sequence reads: CANSLELTSGSHNEQYL.

This chain uses TRBV30 with TRBJ2-2, with D perhaps matching TRBD1 (5 bases). Germline V gene sequence: CDR1 GTSNPN, CDR2 SVGIG (reference sequence). CDR3 size: 13 residues. Trimming left V 7 bases short and J 4 bases short, with 13 bases between. CDR3 nucleotides: TGTGCCTTACAGGACCCGACCACCGGGGAGCTGTTTTTT. Protein sequence: CALQDPTTGELFF.

In the case of this clonotype: The junction differs from germline at one of its ends, possibly a read error. The chain combines TRBV20-1 with TRBJ2-1; tentatively, D is TRBD2 (5 bases). Germline V gives CDR1 DFQATT, CDR2 SNEGSKA (reference sequence). The CDR3 extends over 16 amino acids. CDR3 nucleotides: TGCAATGCTAGACACGGGGTTCACTACGCCTACAATGAGCAGTTCTTC. Its translation: CNARHGVHYAYNEQFF.

Notes on this clonotype: This may stem from a read error, because a much larger clone lies one nucleotide away. CDR3 sequence reads: CASSRGLVKGTQYF. Written as DNA, the CDR3 is TGCGCCAGCAGCCGGGGACTAGTAAAAGGTACGCAGTATTTT. V is TRBV4-3 and J is TRBJ2-3, with 8 bases that match TRBD2. V lost 4 bases and J lost 8; bases outside the gene matches: 8. CDR1 is LGHNA and CDR2 is YSLEER in the germline V gene. There are 14 residues in the CDR3.

In regard to this clonotype: A much larger clone sits a single nucleotide away, making a read error possible. The gene calls are TRBV6-2 or TRBV6-3 and TRBJ2-4; D unclear. CDR3 length: 14 amino acids. The germline V gene encodes CDR1 MNHEY and CDR2 SVGEGT. The germline V and J ends were trimmed by 4 bases and 5 bases, with 12 bases remaining between them. The CDR3 DNA sequence: TGTGCCAGCAGTTCCCCTCGGGCGCAAAACATTCAGTACTTC. It translates to CASSSPRAQNIQYF.

This clonotype showed up just a few times. The conserved phenylalanine or tryptophan normally closing the CDR3 is absent here, so this likely arose from a read error. This chain links TRBV11-2 with TRBJ2-7; TRBD2 matches 7 bases. Germline V gene data show CDR1 as SGHAT and CDR2 as FQNNGV. Trimming cost V 2 bases and J 5 bases; bases outside gene matches: 9. The CDR3 extends over 15 amino acids. The CDR3 is CASSLFSSGNDEQYL. In DNA, the CDR3 is TGTGCCAGCAGCTTATTTTCGAGCGGGAATGACGAGCAGTACTTA.

This clonotype was recorded once. Relative to the germline gene, one junction end is altered; a read error may explain this. This rearrangement joins TRBV6-2 or TRBV6-3 to TRBJ2-7; tentatively, D is TRBD2 (6 bases). The CDR3 sequence is 15 residues long. The germline V gene encodes CDR1 MNHEY and CDR2 SVGEGT. In nucleotides, the CDR3 is TGTGCCAGCAGTTATGCCGGGAGTCGTGGGTACGAGGAGTACTTC. This gives the protein CASSYAGSRGYEEYF.

Comments on this clonotype: Relative to the germline gene, one junction end is altered; a read error may explain this. The chain uses TRBV19 and TRBJ1-2; possible D gene TRBD1, 6 bases. CDR3 size: 14 residues. From germline, CDR1 is LNHDA and CDR2 SQIVND (reference sequence). This CDR3 reads CVSSSSGDTYGYTF. In nucleotides, the CDR3 is TGTGTCAGTAGTAGTTCAGGGGATACCTATGGCTACACCTTC.

Concerning this clonotype: The junction departs from germline at one end; a sequencing error may be responsible. V usage is TRBV4-3 and J usage is TRBJ1-6; 10 bases match TRBD1. The CDR3 length is 15 residues. Germline CDR1 is LGHNA and CDR2 is YSLEER. CDR3 amino acids: CESSPGDRGNSSLHF. The DNA for the CDR3 is TGCGAAAGCAGCCCCGGGGACAGGGGAAATTCATCCCTCCACTTT.

Comments on this clonotype: Sequence at one end of the junction differs from germline and may be a read error. This chain connects TRBV5-4 to TRBJ2-6; tentatively, D is TRBD1 (6 bases). The CDR3 has 17 residues. Per the germline V gene, CDR1 is SGHNT and CDR2 is YYREEE (reference sequence). The CDR3 loop reads CANSFGGSSSGANVLTF. The CDR3 DNA follows: TGTGCCAACAGCTTTGGGGGCAGTAGCTCTGGGGCCAACGTCCTGACTTTC.

This sequence joins TRBV20-1 and TRBJ2-3; D is undetermined. There are 15 residues in the CDR3. Germline loops: CDR1 DFQATT, CDR2 SNEGSKA (reference sequence). The ends were cut back, 6 bases at V and 1 base at J, with 17 bases in the middle. The CDR3 sequence is CSAIDEVLGTDTQYF. The CDR3 nucleotides are TGCAGTGCAATTGACGAGGTTCTGGGCACAGATACGCAGTATTTT.

This sequence joins TRBV11-2 and TRBJ2-7, with 14 bases aligning to TRBD2. Per germline, CDR1 SGHAT and CDR2 FQNNGV. CDR3 size: 15 residues. Trimming at V came to 10 bases and at J to 4 bases, leaving 9 bases not matched to a gene. This chain's CDR3 is CANCYGTSGSYEQYF. The CDR3 DNA reads as TGTGCCAACTGCTACGGGACTAGCGGGAGTTACGAGCAGTACTTC.

Comment on this clonotype: Germline is not matched at one junction end, which may reflect a read error. The chain carries TRBV11-1 and TRBJ2-1, with unresolved D. The CDR3 has 17 residues. Germline V gene lookup returns CDR1 SGHAT and CDR2 FQDESV (reference sequence). The CDR3 is CASSLAETPSFYNEQFF. Written as DNA, the CDR3 is TGTGCCAGCAGCTTAGCGGAGACCCCCAGCTTCTACAATGAACAGTTCTTC.

The gene calls are TRBV5-5 and TRBJ2-7, with D uncertain. V lost 2 bases and J lost 2, with 8 bases in between. Germline loops: CDR1 SGHKS, CDR2 YYEKEE (reference sequence). The CDR3 totals 13 residues. CDR3 in amino acids: CASSFGYPYEQYF. The CDR3 region has the DNA TGTGCCAGCAGCTTTGGCTACCCCTACGAGCAGTACTTC.

As concerns this clonotype: Mismatch with germline at one junction end may stem from a read error. The chain couples TRBV20-1 to TRBJ2-3, with D possibly matching TRBD1 (5 bases). CDR3 length: 15 residues. Germline values: CDR1 DFQATT, CDR2 SNEGSKA (reference sequence). The CDR3 DNA reads as TGCAGTGCTGGAAAGATAGGGGCGAGGACGGATACGCAGTTTTTT. Residues: CSAGKIGARTDTQFF.

The chain couples TRBV28 to TRBJ2-6; a weak D match, TRBD1 (5 bases). The CDR3 has 15 residues. CDR1 is MDHEN, CDR2 SYDVKM, per germline. Trimming pared 6 bases from V and 8 bases from J, leaving 17 bases between. The CDR3 DNA reads as TGTGCCAGCAGAACCCCTCGGGCAGGGACCAACGTCCTGACTTTC. Translating gives CASRTPRAGTNVLTF.

As to this clonotype: Because it lacks the conserved phenylalanine or tryptophan at the end, this CDR3 is likely a read error. The chain joins TRBV11-1 to TRBJ2-5, with D tentatively TRBD2 (5 bases). Germline CDR1 and CDR2: SGHAT and FQDESV (reference sequence). V dropped 9 bases and J dropped 5 bases, with 13 bases sitting between them. This CDR3 spans 12 amino acids. The CDR3 loop is CASSQTKETQYY. CDR3 coding DNA: TGTGCCAGTAGCCAGACTAAGGAGACCCAGTACTAC.